The 16 T cell receptor beta chains below were found in one sample sequenced in a study of T cell responses to AZD1222 COVID-19 vaccine. Only in-frame clones appear in the TCRdb table, and some are missing; sequencing was by immunoSEQ multiplex PCR. Here the sample spans 250,000 or so clones, more than 80% being singletons. The sample here was peripheral blood, taken on day 0 of AZD1222 vaccination. These TCRs come from an adult in good health.

This chain links TRBV30 with TRBJ2-7, with unresolved D. V lost 1 base, J lost 4 bases, and 8 bases lay in between. CDR1 and CDR2 (germline): GTSNPN, SVGIG (reference sequence). The CDR3 extends over 12 amino acids. CDR3 in DNA: TGTGCCTGGAGTGCCGGAAGATACGAGCAGTACTTC. It codes for CAWSAGRYEQYF.

This rearrangement joins TRBV27 to TRBJ1-1; 8 bases map to TRBD1. This CDR3 has 15 amino acids. Germline V gives CDR1 MNHEY, CDR2 SMNVEV (reference sequence). With 6 bases clipped from V and 11 bases from J, the junction kept 17 bases outside the gene matches. The CDR3 sequence is CASRNSGGLISLAFF. CDR3 sequence (DNA): TGTGCCAGCAGGAACTCAGGGGGCCTCATCTCTTTGGCTTTCTTT.

This clone was recorded once. Other DNA sequences in the sample encode the same CDR3. The gene calls are TRBV14 and TRBJ1-2; 9 positions match TRBD1. Germline V lookup: CDR1 SGHDN, CDR2 FVKESK. CDR3 length: 13 residues. Trimming at V came to 4 bases and at J to 8 bases, leaving 5 bases not matched to a gene. As DNA, the CDR3 is TGTGCCAGCAGCCCCCGACAGGGGGACGGCTACACCTTC. This gives the protein CASSPRQGDGYTF.

The rearrangement uses TRBV6-5 and TRBJ2-2; D remains ambiguous. The germline V and J ends were trimmed by 2 bases and 5 bases, with 6 bases remaining between them. Per the germline V gene, CDR1 is MNHEY and CDR2 is SVGAGI. This CDR3 has 13 amino acids. This chain's CDR3 is CASSYKGTGELFF. CDR3 bases: TGTGCCAGCAGTTACAAAGGAACCGGGGAGCTGTTTTTT.

V and J are TRBV6-5 and TRBJ1-2; a possible D gene is TRBD1 (6 bases). Deletions cut 5 bases from V and 8 bases from J, with 9 bases between. Germline CDR1 reads MNHEY; CDR2 reads SVGAGI. This CDR3 comprises 11 residues. CDR3 region: CASSNREGYTF. The CDR3 DNA reads TGTGCCAGCAGTAACAGGGAAGGCTACACCTTC.

The CDR3 loop reads CASSTRTSGLGTQYF. DNA of the CDR3: TGTGCCAGCAGTACCAGGACTAGCGGTTTAGGTACGCAGTATTTT. The gene calls are TRBV28 and TRBJ2-3, with TRBD2 identical over 10 bases. Germline assignment: CDR1 MDHEN and CDR2 SYDVKM. J gave up 8 bases and V 5 bases, and 10 bases lay outside the gene matches. The CDR3 contains 15 residues.

This clone was recorded only once. The gene calls are TRBV5-4 and TRBJ2-3, with a possible D match to TRBD1 (8 bases). The CDR3 has 15 amino acids. Between the trimmed V and J ends, which lost 4 bases and 4 bases, there was a span of 16 bases. CDR1 and CDR2 from the germline V gene are SGHNT and YYREEE (reference sequence). This chain's CDR3 is CASSPTGGAADTQYF. The CDR3 DNA reads TGTGCCAGCAGCCCAACAGGGGGGGCGGCAGATACGCAGTATTTT.

The rearrangement joins TRBV6-4 to TRBJ2-3; 15 bases are a match to TRBD2. The CDR3 loop spans 16 amino acids. Germline lookup yields CDR1 MRHNA and CDR2 SNTAGT. The ends lost 5 bases at V and 5 bases at J; junction bases unmatched: 5. The CDR3 bases are TGTGCCAGCAGTCCGGGACTAGCGGGGGGAAGAGATACGCAGTATTTT. Protein product: CASSPGLAGGRDTQYF.

J is TRBJ1-1 and V is TRBV18; 12 bases match TRBD1. CDR1 and CDR2 (germline): KGHSH, LQKENI. This CDR3 is 17 amino acids long. V lost 3 bases, J lost 6 bases, and 11 bases stayed unmatched. CDR3 DNA: TGTGCCAGCTCACCTCGCGGGACAGGGGGCTTGAGCCCTGAAGCTTTCTTT. Its translation: CASSPRGTGGLSPEAFF.

This clone was counted a single time. The chain is built from TRBV4-2 and TRBJ2-3; 10 bases line up with TRBD2. The germline gives CDR1 LGHNA, CDR2 YNFKEQ. V lost 0 bases and J lost 5; bases outside the gene matches: 5. The CDR3 consists of 16 residues. The CDR3 sequence: CASSQDVASGRDTQYF. The CDR3 DNA sequence: TGTGCCAGCAGCCAAGATGTAGCTAGCGGGAGAGATACGCAGTATTTT.

V gene TRBV29-1 combines with J gene TRBJ2-7; 9 bases agree with TRBD1. The CDR3 sequence is 15 residues long. The J segment lost 1 base and the V segment lost 5 bases, leaving 9 bases of the junction unmatched. Germline CDR1 reads SQVTM; CDR2 reads ANQGSEA. In DNA, the CDR3 is TGCAGCGTTACATCGACAGGGGGACAGTCCTACGAGCAGTACTTC. Its translation: CSVTSTGGQSYEQYF.

The chain combines TRBV3-1 (or the pseudogene TRBV3-2) with TRBJ2-7, with 7 bases fitting TRBD1. The germline CDR1 and CDR2 sequences are LGHDT and YNNKEL (reference sequence). After removal of 1 base from V and 3 bases from J, the junction contained 0 bases not matched to a gene. The CDR3 has 13 amino acids. The CDR3 DNA sequence: TGTGCCAGCAGCCAAGGACAGGGCTACGAGCAGTACTTC. Its translation is CASSQGQGYEQYF.

The chain recombines TRBV3-1 (or the pseudogene TRBV3-2) with TRBJ2-5; 10 nucleotides align to TRBD2. The trim removed 1 base at V and 7 bases at J, leaving 3 bases unmatched. The germline gives CDR1 LGHDT, CDR2 YNNKEL (reference sequence). This CDR3 is 14 amino acids long. The CDR3 DNA follows: TGTGCCAGCAGCCAAGGAGCGGGAGGGCCGACCCAGTACTTC. It codes for CASSQGAGGPTQYF.

The chain combines TRBV18 with TRBJ1-6, with D uncertain. Between the trimmed V and J ends, which lost 1 base and 6 bases, there was a span of 4 bases. This CDR3 region has 13 residues. In germline, CDR1 is KGHSH, CDR2 LQKENI. The CDR3 here is CASSPQRNSPLHF. CDR3 bases: TGTGCCAGCTCACCACAGCGTAATTCACCCCTCCACTTT.

The chain couples TRBV5-8 to TRBJ2-3; 9 nucleotides match TRBD1. Germline CDR1 SGHTS, CDR2 YDEGEE. CDR3 size: 15 residues. Trimming at V came to 4 bases and at J to 6 bases, leaving 9 bases not matched to a gene. In DNA, the CDR3 is TGTGCCAGCAGCCCTGGGACAGGGATGGGGGATACGCAGTATTTT. The encoded protein is CASSPGTGMGDTQYF.

The chain couples TRBV9 to TRBJ1-1, with a weak D call TRBD1 (5 bases). This CDR3 spans 14 amino acids. The germline V gene encodes CDR1 SGDLS and CDR2 YYNGEE. The V end lost 4 bases, the J end lost 5 bases, and 15 bases lay between the germline ends. The CDR3 DNA is TGTGCCAGCAGCCCTCACTGGGGGGGGACTGAAGCTTTCTTT. Its protein is CASSPHWGGTEAFF.